This TCR beta chain was documented in a study of cytomegalovirus exposure and HLA in healthy donors. This clone came up a few times. Its antigen is currently unknown. Overall study findings and caveats: Most TCR sequences showed up rarely, but some public TCRs showed up in many donors. As was reported, the HLA-A and HLA-B alleles of most subjects were accurately predicted from TCR beta sequences. An analysis was carried out at a later point. It showed that HLA-associated TCR beta chains were more clonally expanded than equally common non-associated chains. Researchers catalogued approximately 160 TCR beta chains as cytomegalovirus-associated.

The primer mix had 60 Vbeta and 13 Jbeta primers. TCRdb's table, derived via immunoSEQ multiplex PCR, lists solely in-frame clones and lacks some. Altogether a few hundred thousand clones are present, 70% to 85% being singletons, with the ten largest covering 0.2% to 0.25%. The sample comprised PBMCs. This receptor was taken from a girl aged 2 to 10 in good health and CMV-seronegative.

CDR3 sequence: CASSRNRQDQETQYF. The CDR3 DNA reads as TGTGCCAGCTCCCGAAACCGCCAGGATCAAGAGACCCAGTACTTC. The V gene is TRBV18, the J gene TRBJ2-5; unclear D gene. V shed 6 bases and J shed 2 bases, with 16 bases lying between them. The CDR3 sequence is 15 residues long. From germline, CDR1 is KGHSH and CDR2 LQKENI.